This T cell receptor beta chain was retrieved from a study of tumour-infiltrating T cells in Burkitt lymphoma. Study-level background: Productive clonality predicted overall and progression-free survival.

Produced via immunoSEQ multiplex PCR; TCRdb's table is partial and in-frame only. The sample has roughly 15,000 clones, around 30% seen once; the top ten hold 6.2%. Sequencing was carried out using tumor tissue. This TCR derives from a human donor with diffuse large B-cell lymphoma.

CDR3 bases: TGTGCCAGTAGCCCCACAGTGATAGCGGGAGACACAGATACGCAGTATTTT. Translating it yields CASSPTVIAGDTDTQYF. The chain couples TRBV19 to TRBJ2-3; 9 bases align to TRBD2. Per the germline V gene, CDR1 is LNHDA and CDR2 is SQIVND (reference sequence). This CDR3 region has 17 residues. Trimming cost V 6 bases and J 2 bases; bases outside gene matches: 12.